The entry that follows covers one T cell receptor (beta chain) sequence. The data are from a study of shared clonotypes between healthy human individuals. The CDR3 has 13 residues. CDR1 MNHEY and CDR2 SMNVEV come from the germline V gene (reference sequence). Unmatched junction bases numbered 6, after V lost 5 bases and J lost 7 bases. Some clones are missing from TCRdb's copy, which holds only in-frame ones; the method was immunoSEQ multiplex PCR. The sample holds roughly 500,000 clones, about four fifths seen once. V gene TRBV27 combines with J gene TRBJ1-2, with 8 bases aligning to TRBD1. Sample: PBMCs. The clonotype was recovered from a woman aged 40 to 50 in good health. Some clones in this sample may be carry-over from other donors' samples. The CDR3 reads CASSPRGLGGYTF. The CDR3, as DNA: TGTGCCAGCAGTCCCAGGGGGCTAGGTGGCTACACCTTC.